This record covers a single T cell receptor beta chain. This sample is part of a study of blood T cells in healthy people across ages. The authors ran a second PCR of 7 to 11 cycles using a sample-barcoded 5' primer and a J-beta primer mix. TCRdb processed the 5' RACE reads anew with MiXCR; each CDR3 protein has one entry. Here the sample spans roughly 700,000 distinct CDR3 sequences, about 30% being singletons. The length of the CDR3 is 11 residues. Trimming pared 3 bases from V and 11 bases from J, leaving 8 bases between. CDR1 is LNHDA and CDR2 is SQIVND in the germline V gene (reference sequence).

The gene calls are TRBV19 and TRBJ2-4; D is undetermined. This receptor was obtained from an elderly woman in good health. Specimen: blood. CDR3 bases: TGTGCCAGTAGTATGGCCAGTGTTCAGTACTTC. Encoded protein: CASSMASVQYF.